This T cell receptor (beta chain) was recovered during a study of control samples from healthy donors and cancer patients. Generated by immunoSEQ multiplex PCR, the TCRdb table keeps only in-frame clones and is missing some. The top ten clones hold approximately 1.7% of a sample with around 130,000 clones, approximately 94% of them seen once. Germline CDR1 reads MDHEN; CDR2 reads SYDVKM. The V and J ends lost 3 bases and 2 bases respectively, with 13 bases between them. This CDR3 is 15 amino acids long. The sequencing sample was made of PBMCs. The sequence was obtained from a man aged 50 to 59 with head and neck cancer. The V and J genes are TRBV28 and TRBJ1-2; weak D call: TRBD1 (5 bases). Here the CDR3 reads CASSFRSRANYGYTF. In DNA, the CDR3 is TGTGCCAGCAGTTTCCGGTCCAGGGCGAACTATGGCTACACCTTC.